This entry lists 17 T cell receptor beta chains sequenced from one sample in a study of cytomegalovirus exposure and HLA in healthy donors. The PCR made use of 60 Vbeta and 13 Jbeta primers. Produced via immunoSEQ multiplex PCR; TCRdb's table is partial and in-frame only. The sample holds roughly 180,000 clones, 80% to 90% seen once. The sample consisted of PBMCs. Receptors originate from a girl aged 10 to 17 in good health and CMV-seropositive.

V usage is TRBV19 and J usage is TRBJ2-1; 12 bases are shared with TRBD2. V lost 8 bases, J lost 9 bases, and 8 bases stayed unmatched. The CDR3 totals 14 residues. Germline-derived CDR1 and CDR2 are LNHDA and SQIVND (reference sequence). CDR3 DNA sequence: TGTGCCAGTCGAATTGGACTAGCGGGGACTGAGCAGTTCTTC. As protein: CASRIGLAGTEQFF. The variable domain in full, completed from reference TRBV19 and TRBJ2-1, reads DGGITQSPKYLFRKEGQNVTLSCEQNLNHDAMYWYRQDPGQGLRLIYYSQIVNDFQKGDIAEGYSVSREKKESFPLTVTSAQKNPTAFYLCASRIGLAGTEQFFGPGTRLTVL.

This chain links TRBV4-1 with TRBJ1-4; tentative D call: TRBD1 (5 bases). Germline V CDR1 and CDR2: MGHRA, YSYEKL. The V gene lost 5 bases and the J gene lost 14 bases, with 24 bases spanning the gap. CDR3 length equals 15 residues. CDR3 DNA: TGCGCCAGCAGCTTATACGGGACTCTTCAAGGCATGCTGTTTTTT. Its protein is CASSLYGTLQGMLFF.

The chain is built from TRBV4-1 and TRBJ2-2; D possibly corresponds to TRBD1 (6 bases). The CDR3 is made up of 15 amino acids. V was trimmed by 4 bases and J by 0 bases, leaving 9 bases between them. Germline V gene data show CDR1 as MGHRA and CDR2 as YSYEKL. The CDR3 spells CASSRGPSNTGELFF. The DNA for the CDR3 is TGCGCCAGCAGCCGGGGGCCCTCGAACACCGGGGAGCTGTTTTTT.

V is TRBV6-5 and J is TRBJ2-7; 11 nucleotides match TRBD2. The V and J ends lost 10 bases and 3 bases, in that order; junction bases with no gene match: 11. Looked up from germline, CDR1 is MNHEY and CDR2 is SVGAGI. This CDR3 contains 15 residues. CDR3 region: CATNPTTSGDYEQYF. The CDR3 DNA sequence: TGTGCCACCAATCCGACGACTAGCGGGGACTACGAGCAGTACTTC.

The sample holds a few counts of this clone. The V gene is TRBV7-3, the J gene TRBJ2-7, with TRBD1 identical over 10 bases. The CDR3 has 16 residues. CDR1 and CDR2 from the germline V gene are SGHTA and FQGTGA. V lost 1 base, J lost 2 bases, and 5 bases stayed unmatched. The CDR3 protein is CASSLRGGQGPYEQYF. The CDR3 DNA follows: TGTGCCAGCAGCTTAAGAGGGGGACAGGGGCCCTACGAGCAGTACTTC.

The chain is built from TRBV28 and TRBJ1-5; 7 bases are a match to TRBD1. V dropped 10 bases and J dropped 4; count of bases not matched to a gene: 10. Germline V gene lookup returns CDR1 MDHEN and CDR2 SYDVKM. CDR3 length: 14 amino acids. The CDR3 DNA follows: TGTGCCACCCGACAGGGCCCGGGGAATCAGCCCCAGCATTTT. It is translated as CATRQGPGNQPQHF.

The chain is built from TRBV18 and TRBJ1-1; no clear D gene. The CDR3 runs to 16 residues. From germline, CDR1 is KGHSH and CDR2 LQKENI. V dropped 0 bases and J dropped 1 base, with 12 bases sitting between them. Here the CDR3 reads CASSPPWNSPNTEAFF. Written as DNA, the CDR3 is TGTGCCAGCTCACCACCGTGGAACAGCCCGAACACTGAAGCTTTCTTT.

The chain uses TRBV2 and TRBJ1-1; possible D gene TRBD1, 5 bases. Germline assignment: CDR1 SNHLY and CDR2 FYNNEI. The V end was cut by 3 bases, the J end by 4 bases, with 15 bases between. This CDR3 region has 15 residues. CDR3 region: CASSDPSRQGTEAFF. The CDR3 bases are TGTGCCAGCAGTGATCCTTCGCGGCAGGGCACTGAAGCTTTCTTT.

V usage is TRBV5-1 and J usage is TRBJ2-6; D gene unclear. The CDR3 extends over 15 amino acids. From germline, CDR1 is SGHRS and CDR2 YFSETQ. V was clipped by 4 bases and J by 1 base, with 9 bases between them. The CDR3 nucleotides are TGCGCCAGCAGCCCGCCGCAGTCTGGGGCCAACGTCCTGACTTTC. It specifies CASSPPQSGANVLTF.

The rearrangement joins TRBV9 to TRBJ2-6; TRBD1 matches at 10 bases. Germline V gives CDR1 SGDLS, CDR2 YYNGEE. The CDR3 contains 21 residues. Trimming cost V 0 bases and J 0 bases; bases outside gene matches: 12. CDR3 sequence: CASSVAKGDRGLSSGANVLTF. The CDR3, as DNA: TGTGCCAGCAGCGTAGCGAAGGGGGACAGGGGATTAAGCTCTGGGGCCAACGTCCTGACTTTC. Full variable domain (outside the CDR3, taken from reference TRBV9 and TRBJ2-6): DSGVTQTPKHLITATGQRVTLRCSPRSGDLSVYWYQQSLDQGLQFLIQYYNGEERAKGNILERFSAQQFPDLHSELNLSSLELGDSALYFCASSVAKGDRGLSSGANVLTFGAGSRLTVL.

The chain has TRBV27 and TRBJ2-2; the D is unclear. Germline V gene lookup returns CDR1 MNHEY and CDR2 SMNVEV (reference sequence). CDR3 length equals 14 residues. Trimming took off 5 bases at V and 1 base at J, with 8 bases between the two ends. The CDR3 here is CASSVRQNTGELFF. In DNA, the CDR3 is TGTGCCAGCAGTGTCCGACAGAACACCGGGGAGCTGTTTTTT.

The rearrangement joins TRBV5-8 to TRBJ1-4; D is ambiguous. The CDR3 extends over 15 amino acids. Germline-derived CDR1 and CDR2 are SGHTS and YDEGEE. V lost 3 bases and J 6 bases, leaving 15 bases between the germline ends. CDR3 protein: CASSSSQEDYEKLFF. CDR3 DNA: TGTGCCAGCAGCTCATCCCAGGAGGATTATGAAAAACTGTTTTTT.

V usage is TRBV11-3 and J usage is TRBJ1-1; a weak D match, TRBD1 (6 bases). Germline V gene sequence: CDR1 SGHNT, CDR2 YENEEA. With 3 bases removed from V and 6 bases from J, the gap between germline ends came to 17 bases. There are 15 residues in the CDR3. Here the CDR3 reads CASSLGASRVSEAFF. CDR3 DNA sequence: TGTGCCAGCAGCTTGGGGGCCAGCCGGGTCTCTGAAGCTTTCTTT.

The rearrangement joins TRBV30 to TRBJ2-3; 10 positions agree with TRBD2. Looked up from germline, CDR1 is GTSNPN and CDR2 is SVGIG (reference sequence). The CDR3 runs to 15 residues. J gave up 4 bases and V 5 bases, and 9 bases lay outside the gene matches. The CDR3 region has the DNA TGTGCCTGGGGAGTACTAGCGGGGTATGCAGATACGCAGTATTTT. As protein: CAWGVLAGYADTQYF. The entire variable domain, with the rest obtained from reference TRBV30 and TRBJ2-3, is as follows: SQTIHQWPATLVQPVGSPLSLECTVEGTSNPNLYWYRQAAGRGLQLLFYSVGIGQISSEVPQNLSASRPQDRQFILSSKKLLLSDSGFYLCAWGVLAGYADTQYFGPGTRLTVL.

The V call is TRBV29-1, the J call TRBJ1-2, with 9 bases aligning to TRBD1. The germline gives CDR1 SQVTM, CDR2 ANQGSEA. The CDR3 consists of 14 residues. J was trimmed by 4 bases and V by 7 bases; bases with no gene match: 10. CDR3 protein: CSAFGGQGIYGYTF. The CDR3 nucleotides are TGCAGCGCCTTTGGGGGACAGGGCATCTATGGCTACACCTTC.

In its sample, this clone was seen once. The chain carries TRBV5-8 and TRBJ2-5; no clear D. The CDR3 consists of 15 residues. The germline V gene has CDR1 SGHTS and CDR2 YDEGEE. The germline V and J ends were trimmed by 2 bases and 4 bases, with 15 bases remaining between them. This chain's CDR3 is CASSLPPIRGETQYF. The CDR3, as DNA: TGTGCCAGCAGCTTACCTCCTATCCGTGGAGAGACCCAGTACTTC.

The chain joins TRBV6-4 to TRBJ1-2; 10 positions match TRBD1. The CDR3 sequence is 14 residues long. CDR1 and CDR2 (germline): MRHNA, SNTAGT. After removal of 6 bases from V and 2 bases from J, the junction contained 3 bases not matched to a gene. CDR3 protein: CASSPTGGNYGYTF. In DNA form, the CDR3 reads TGTGCCAGCAGCCCGACAGGGGGCAACTATGGCTACACCTTC.